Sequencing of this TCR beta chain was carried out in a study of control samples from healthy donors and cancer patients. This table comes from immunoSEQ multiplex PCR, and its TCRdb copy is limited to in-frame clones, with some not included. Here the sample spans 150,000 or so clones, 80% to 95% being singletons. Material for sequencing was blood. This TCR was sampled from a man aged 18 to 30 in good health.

CDR3 nucleotides: TGTGCCACCACCGGGGATGGGGGAAGCTCCCTCGATACGCAGTATTTT. Its protein is CATTGDGGSSLDTQYF. This chain uses TRBV24-1 with TRBJ2-3; tentatively, D is TRBD1 or TRBD2 (5 bases each). V dropped 8 bases and J dropped 6 bases, with 23 bases sitting between them. The CDR3 has 16 residues. Germline loops: CDR1 KGHDR, CDR2 SFDVKD.